A single sample gave rise to the 6 T cell receptor beta chains below, sequenced in a study of cytomegalovirus exposure and HLA in healthy donors. The PCR was carried out with 60 Vbeta primers and 13 Jbeta primers. Method: immunoSEQ multiplex PCR; TCRdb's copy keeps in-frame clones and lacks some. Here the sample spans 160,000 or so clones, about three quarters being singletons. The sample was PBMCs. The receptors come from a female donor in good health and CMV-seronegative.

The chain couples TRBV6-1 to TRBJ1-2; D unclear. V was trimmed by 4 bases and J by 3 bases, leaving 15 bases between them. The germline gives CDR1 MNHNS, CDR2 SASEGT. CDR3 length: 15 amino acids. The CDR3 DNA reads TGTGCCAGCAGTGCCGGCGGGGTCCCTCACTATGGCTACACCTTC. Amino acid sequence: CASSAGGVPHYGYTF.

A single count supports this clone. The V call is TRBV7-9, the J call TRBJ2-3; TRBD1 is a possible D gene (5 bases). Germline CDR1 is SEHNR and CDR2 is FQNEAQ (reference sequence). The CDR3 is 15 amino acids. V was cut by 6 bases and J by 4 bases, with 17 bases left in between. CDR3 coding DNA: TGTGCCAGCAGTTTCCGGCAGGGTCGCCCAGATACGCAGTATTTT. It yields the protein CASSFRQGRPDTQYF.

The chain employs TRBV5-1 and TRBJ2-2; a weak D match, TRBD2 (5 bases). The germline V gene has CDR1 SGHRS and CDR2 YFSETQ. Trimming removed 0 bases at V and 5 bases at J, with 14 bases between. The CDR3 length is 16 residues. The CDR3 sequence is CASSLETFRETGELFF. The CDR3 DNA is TGCGCCAGCAGCTTGGAGACTTTTAGGGAGACCGGGGAGCTGTTTTTT.

V usage is TRBV27 and J usage is TRBJ2-5, with D tentatively TRBD1 (7 bases). The germline V and J ends were trimmed by 6 bases and 4 bases, with 15 bases remaining between them. The CDR3 loop spans 14 amino acids. The germline CDR1 and CDR2 sequences are MNHEY and SMNVEV (reference sequence). CDR3 sequence: CASRRQGGGETQYF. In nucleotides, the CDR3 is TGTGCCAGCAGACGACAGGGAGGAGGAGAGACCCAGTACTTC.

This chain connects TRBV5-1 to TRBJ2-6; D gene uncertain. The germline V and J ends were trimmed by 6 bases and 4 bases, with 8 bases remaining between them. This CDR3 has 13 amino acids. The germline V gene has CDR1 SGHRS and CDR2 YFSETQ. CDR3 coding DNA: TGCGCCAGCAACTCACCCGGGGCCAACGTCCTGACTTTC. This codes for CASNSPGANVLTF.

This clone was counted between two and nine times. The V gene is TRBV7-2, the J gene TRBJ2-2; 9 bases map to TRBD2. In germline, CDR1 is SGHTA, CDR2 FQGNSA. This CDR3 spans 16 amino acids. Trimming removed 4 bases from V and 4 bases from J; junction bases left unmatched: 7. CDR3 DNA sequence: TGTGCCAGCAGCTCAAGGACTAGCGTACCCACCGGGGAGCTGTTTTTT. Amino acids: CASSSRTSVPTGELFF.